What follows describes a single T cell receptor (beta chain). It has no known antigen specificity. The input lacks base qualities; no much larger clone sits a single base away. Library preparation used PCR. The sequencer listed for this sample is Illumina HiSeq 2500. TCR libraries were prepared with molecular barcoding, using unique molecular identifiers to normalize TCRbeta repertoire quantification. The raw public data were reprocessed by TCRdb itself: fastp quality trimming at Q25, MiXCR clonotype calling, in-frame beta chains only. Here each entry gathers all rows of one CDR3 protein and keeps the most common genes and DNA. The sample data list some 120,000 distinct CDR3 sequences, and roughly 23% of these were observed just once. Clones ranked in the top ten supply 10% to 13% of the sample. The data are from a study of T-cell reconstitution after alpha-beta-depleted transplantation in children (dated by TCRdb to the mid-2010s). Background on the whole study: Using TCR repertoire profiling, the study quantitatively followed how T-cell immune reconstitution unfolded in children after TCRalphabeta/CD19-depleted allogeneic hematopoietic cell transplantation.

The full study reports these points: Apparently early alphabetaT-cell count recovery about two months after transplant reportedly relied on only several hundred rapidly expanded clones derived from non-depleted graft cells. In some patients, high TCRbeta diversity at day 60 was attributed to recipient T cells and intrathymic progenitors that had survived conditioning. Over the following months the frequencies of hyperexpanded clones went down, and after one year T-cell counts and TCRbeta diversity were mostly credited to newly produced T cells.

Sample treatment or condition, as interpreted from the label and publication: allogeneic hematopoietic cell transplantation with graft depleted of TCRalphabeta T cells and CD19 B cells. The children who served as transplant recipients had been given grafts of TCRalphabeta/CD19-depleted allogeneic hematopoietic cells. Including the terminal cysteine and phenylalanine, the CDR3 comprises 12 residues. Just CDR3 DNA is preserved here, 36 bases in frame from base 1. At the junction V is shortened by 8 bases and J by 0 bases, with 8 bases in between. The sequencing here drew on PBMCs, mostly from graft donor cells, taken 180 days after TCRalphabeta/CD19-depleted stem cell transplant. The rearranged chain carries TRBV12-3 or TRBV12-4 and TRBJ2-7; the D region is possibly TRBD1 or TRBD2, each matching across 5 bases. This clonotype originated in a male patient aged 2 to 9 who had a stem cell transplant for chronic granulomatous disease, so the T cells may come from the graft donor. In nucleotides, the sequence is TGTGCCAGCGGGACCGCCTCCTACGAGCAGTACTTC. This translates into CASGTASYEQYF.